The rows below give T cell receptor beta chains drawn from one sample of a study of PD-1 blockade in mismatch repair-deficient tumors. Assay used: immunoSEQ multiplex PCR; TCRdb lists only in-frame clones, some missing. The data show about 49,000 clones, approximately 80% seen once. The sequencing here drew on PBMCs, taken before pembrolizumab treatment. Source of these receptors: an adult with mismatch repair-deficient cancer. CDR3s include the opening cysteine and the closing phenylalanine or tryptophan. The D gene is left open where the match is weak. Size is stated for part of the rows, as once, few or many counts, or as a class when the clone is expanded.

clone_size	d_call	v_call	j_call	cdr3_nt	cdr3_aa
NA	NA	TRBV1	TRBJ1-3	TGCACCAGCAGCCAAGTGGCATTCAGCTCTGGAAACACCATATATTTT	CTSSQVAFSSGNTIYF
NA	NA	TRBV14	TRBJ2-5	TGTGCCAGCAGCCAAGGGGCCCGGAGTGAGACCCAGTACTTC	CASSQGARSETQYF
NA	NA	TRBV18	TRBJ1-1	TGTGCCAGCTCAGTACAGGACACTGAAGCTTTCTTT	CASSVQDTEAFF
NA	NA	TRBV9	TRBJ2-1	TGTGCCAGCAGCTCGGTTCCAGACAATGAGCAGTTCTTC	CASSSVPDNEQFF
NA	TRBD2	TRBV5-4	TRBJ2-7	TGTGCCAGCAGCGTAGCGGGAGTCTACGAGCAGTACTTC	CASSVAGVYEQYF
NA	TRBD2	TRBV5-4	TRBJ2-7	TGTGCCAGCAGCTTCACTAGCGGGAGAAGAGACGAGCAGTACTTC	CASSFTSGRRDEQYF
NA	TRBD1	TRBV6-6	TRBJ1-2	TGTGCCAGCAGTTACACAGGGGACTATGGCTACACCTTC	CASSYTGDYGYTF
NA	NA	TRBV6-1	TRBJ1-2	TGTGCCAGCAGTGTCAGGATTGACTATGGCTACACCTTC	CASSVRIDYGYTF
NA	NA	TRBV19	TRBJ1-1	TGTGCCAGTAGTCTAGGAGATGGAGCTTTCTTT	CASSLGDGAFF
NA	NA	TRBV4-1	TRBJ1-4	TGCGCCAGCAGCCAAGATGGGGCAGGCGGAAATGAAAAACTGTTTTTT	CASSQDGAGGNEKLFF
NA	NA	TRBV11-3	TRBJ2-5	TGTGCCAGCAGCTTTGCAGGGATTTCAGAAGAGACCCAGTACTTC	CASSFAGISEETQYF
NA	TRBD1	TRBV7-9	TRBJ1-5	TGTGCCAGCAGTGGGGGACAGGGGAATTTTAATCAGCCCCAGCATTTT	CASSGGQGNFNQPQHF
few	NA	TRBV4-1	TRBJ1-4	TGCGCCAGCAGCCAACAGGGCACTAATGAAAAACTGTTTTTT	CASSQQGTNEKLFF
NA	NA	TRBV18	TRBJ2-3	TGTGCCAGCTCACCACCGGCTGGGATTCGCACAGATACGCAGTATTTT	CASSPPAGIRTDTQYF
once	NA	TRBV28	TRBJ1-3	TGTGCCAGCACGTGGAGGGCCGCTGGAAACACCATATATTTT	CASTWRAAGNTIYF
NA	NA	TRBV9	TRBJ2-3	TGTGCCAGCAGCGTAGTGGCGGCTAGCACAGATACGCAGTATTTT	CASSVVAASTDTQYF
NA	NA	TRBV25-1	TRBJ1-1	TGTGCCAGCAGTGAAGTTACTGAAGCTTTCTTT	CASSEVTEAFF
NA	NA	TRBV7-2	TRBJ2-5	TGTGCCAGCACGGGCAGGTCCGGGGAGACCCAGTACTTC	CASTGRSGETQYF
NA	TRBD2	TRBV19	TRBJ2-1	TGTGCCAGTAGTAGCGGGAGGGCCTTTTGGGTAGAGTTCTTC	CASSSGRAFWVEFF
NA	NA	TRBV11-3	TRBJ1-1	TGTGCCAGCAGCTCGGAGCGGATGAACACTGAAGCTTTCTTT	CASSSERMNTEAFF
NA	NA	TRBV21-1	TRBJ2-4	TGTGCCAGCAGCAAACCCGGGACAGGACACAAAAACATTCAGTACTTC	CASSKPGTGHKNIQYF
once	TRBD1	TRBV5-6	TRBJ1-2	TGTGCCAGCAGCCAACAGGGGGCCGGGGGCTATGGCTACACCTTC	CASSQQGAGGYGYTF
NA	NA	TRBV5-1	TRBJ2-7	TGCGCCAGCAGCTTGGGTGTTCAGGGGAACTACGAGCAGTACTTC	CASSLGVQGNYEQYF
NA	TRBD1	TRBV9	TRBJ2-7	TGTGCCAGCAGCCCCCAAGTGACAGGGGCGGTCGGCGAGCAGTACTTC	CASSPQVTGAVGEQYF